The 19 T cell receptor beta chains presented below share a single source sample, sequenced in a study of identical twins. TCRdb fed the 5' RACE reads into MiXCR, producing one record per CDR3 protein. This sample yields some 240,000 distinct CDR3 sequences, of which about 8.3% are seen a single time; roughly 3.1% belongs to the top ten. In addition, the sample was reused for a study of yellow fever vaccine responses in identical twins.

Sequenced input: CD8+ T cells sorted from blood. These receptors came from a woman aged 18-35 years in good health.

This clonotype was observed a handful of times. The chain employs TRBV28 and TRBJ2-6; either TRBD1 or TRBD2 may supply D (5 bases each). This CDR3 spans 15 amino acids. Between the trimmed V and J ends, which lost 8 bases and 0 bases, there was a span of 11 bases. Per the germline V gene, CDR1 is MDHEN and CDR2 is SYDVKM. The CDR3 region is CASDTGLSGANVLTF. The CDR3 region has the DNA TGTGCCAGCGATACAGGACTCTCTGGGGCCAACGTCCTGACTTTC.

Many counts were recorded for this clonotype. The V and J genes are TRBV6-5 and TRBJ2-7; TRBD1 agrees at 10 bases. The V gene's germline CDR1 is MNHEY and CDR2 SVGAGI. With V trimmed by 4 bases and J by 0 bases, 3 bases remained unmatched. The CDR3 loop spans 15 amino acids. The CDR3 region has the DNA TGTGCCAGCAGTTGGGGACAGGGGTTCTCCTACGAGCAGTACTTC. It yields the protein CASSWGQGFSYEQYF.

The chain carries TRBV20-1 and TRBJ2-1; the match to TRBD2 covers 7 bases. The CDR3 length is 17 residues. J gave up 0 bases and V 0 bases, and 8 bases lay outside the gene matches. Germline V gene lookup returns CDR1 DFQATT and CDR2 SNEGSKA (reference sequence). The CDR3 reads CSARDPLGGSSYNEQFF. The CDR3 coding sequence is TGCAGTGCTAGAGATCCCCTCGGGGGGAGCTCCTACAATGAGCAGTTCTTC.

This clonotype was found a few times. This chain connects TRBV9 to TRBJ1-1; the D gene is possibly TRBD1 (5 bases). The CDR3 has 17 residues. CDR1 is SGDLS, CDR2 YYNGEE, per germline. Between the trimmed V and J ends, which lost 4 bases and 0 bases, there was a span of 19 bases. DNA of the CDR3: TGTGCCAGCAGCCCTAGGGGAGGGTCTCCCCTGAACACTGAAGCTTTCTTT. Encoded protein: CASSPRGGSPLNTEAFF.

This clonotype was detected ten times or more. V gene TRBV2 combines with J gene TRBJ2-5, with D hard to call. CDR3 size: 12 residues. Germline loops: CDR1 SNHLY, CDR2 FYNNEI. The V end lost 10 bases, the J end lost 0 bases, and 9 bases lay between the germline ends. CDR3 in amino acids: CAIQTYQETQYF. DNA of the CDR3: TGTGCCATACAAACGTACCAAGAGACCCAGTACTTC.

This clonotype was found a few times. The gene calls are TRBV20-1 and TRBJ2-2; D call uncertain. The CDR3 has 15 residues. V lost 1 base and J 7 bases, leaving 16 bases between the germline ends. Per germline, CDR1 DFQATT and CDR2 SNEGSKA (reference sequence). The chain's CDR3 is CSARGWRKEGGELFF. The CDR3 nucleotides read TGCAGTGCTAGAGGCTGGAGAAAGGAAGGCGGGGAGCTGTTTTTT.

The CDR3 DNA reads TGCAGTGCTAAGGATCCCGGAGTCGACCCATACAATGAGCAGTTCTTC. Amino acids: CSAKDPGVDPYNEQFF. The chain uses TRBV20-1 and TRBJ2-1; no clear D. CDR3 length: 16 residues. V was trimmed by 4 bases and J by 4 bases, leaving 20 bases between them. In germline, CDR1 is DFQATT, CDR2 SNEGSKA (reference sequence).

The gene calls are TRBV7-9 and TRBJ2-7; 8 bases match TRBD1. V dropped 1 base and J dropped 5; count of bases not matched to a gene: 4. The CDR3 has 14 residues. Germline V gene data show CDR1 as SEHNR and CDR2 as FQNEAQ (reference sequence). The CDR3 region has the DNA TGTGCCAGCAGCTTAGTACAGGGGGTCAACGAGCAGTACTTC. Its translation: CASSLVQGVNEQYF.

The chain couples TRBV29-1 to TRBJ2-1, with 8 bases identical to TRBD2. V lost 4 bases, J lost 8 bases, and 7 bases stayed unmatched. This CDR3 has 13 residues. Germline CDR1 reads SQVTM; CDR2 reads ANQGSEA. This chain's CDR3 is CSVVTGLVYEQFF. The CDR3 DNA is TGCAGCGTTGTGACGGGACTAGTTTATGAGCAGTTCTTC.

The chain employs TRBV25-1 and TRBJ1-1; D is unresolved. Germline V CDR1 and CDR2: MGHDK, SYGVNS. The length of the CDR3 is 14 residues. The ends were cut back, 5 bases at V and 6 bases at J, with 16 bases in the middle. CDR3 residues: CASSKRQEIAEAFF. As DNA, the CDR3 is TGTGCCAGCAGTAAAAGGCAAGAGATCGCTGAAGCTTTCTTT.

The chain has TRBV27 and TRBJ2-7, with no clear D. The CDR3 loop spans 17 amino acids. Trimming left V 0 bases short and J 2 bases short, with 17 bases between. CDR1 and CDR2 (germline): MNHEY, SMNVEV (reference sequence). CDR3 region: CASSLSRPDWEAYEQYF. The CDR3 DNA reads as TGTGCCAGCAGTTTATCGCGACCTGATTGGGAAGCCTACGAGCAGTACTTC.

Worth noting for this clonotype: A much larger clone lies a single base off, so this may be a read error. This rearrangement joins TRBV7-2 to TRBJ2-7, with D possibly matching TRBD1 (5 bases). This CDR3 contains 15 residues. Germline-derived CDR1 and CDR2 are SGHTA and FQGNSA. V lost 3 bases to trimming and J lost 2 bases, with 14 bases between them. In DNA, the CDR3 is TGTGCCAGCAGCTTTAGACAGCCGACAACCTACGAGCAGTACTTC. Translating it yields CASSFRQPTTYEQYF. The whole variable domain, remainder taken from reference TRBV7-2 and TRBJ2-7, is GAGVSQSPSNKVTEKGKDVELRCDPISGHTALYWYRQSLGQGLEFLIYFQGNSAPDKSGLPSDRFSAERTGGSVSTLTIQRTQQEDSAVYLCASSFRQPTTYEQYFGPGTRLTVT.

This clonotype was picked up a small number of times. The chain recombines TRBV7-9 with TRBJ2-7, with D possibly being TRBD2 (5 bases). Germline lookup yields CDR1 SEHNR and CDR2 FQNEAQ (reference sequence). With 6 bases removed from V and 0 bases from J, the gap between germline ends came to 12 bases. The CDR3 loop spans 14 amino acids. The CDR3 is CASSRGPDSYEQYF. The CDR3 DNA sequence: TGTGCCAGCAGTCGGGGTCCAGACTCCTACGAGCAGTACTTC.

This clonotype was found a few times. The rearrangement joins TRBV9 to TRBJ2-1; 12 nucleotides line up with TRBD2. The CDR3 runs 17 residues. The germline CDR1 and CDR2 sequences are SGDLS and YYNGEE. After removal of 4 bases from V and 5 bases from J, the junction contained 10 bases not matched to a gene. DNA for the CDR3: TGTGCCAGCAGCCCGCGGCTAGCGGGGGGGATAAACAATGAGCAGTTCTTC. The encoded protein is CASSPRLAGGINNEQFF.

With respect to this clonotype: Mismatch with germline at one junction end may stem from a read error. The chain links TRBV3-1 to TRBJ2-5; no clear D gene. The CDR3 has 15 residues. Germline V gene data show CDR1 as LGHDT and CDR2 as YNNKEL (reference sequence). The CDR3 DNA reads TGTGCCTGCAGCCAGCCCACCCCCACAAGAGGGACCCAGTACTTC. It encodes CACSQPTPTRGTQYF.

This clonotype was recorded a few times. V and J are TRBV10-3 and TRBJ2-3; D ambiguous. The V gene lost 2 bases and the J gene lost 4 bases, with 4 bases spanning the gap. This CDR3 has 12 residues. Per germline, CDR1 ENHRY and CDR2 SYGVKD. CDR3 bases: TGTGCCATCAGTGAGGGTGCAGATACGCAGTATTTT. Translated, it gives CAISEGADTQYF.

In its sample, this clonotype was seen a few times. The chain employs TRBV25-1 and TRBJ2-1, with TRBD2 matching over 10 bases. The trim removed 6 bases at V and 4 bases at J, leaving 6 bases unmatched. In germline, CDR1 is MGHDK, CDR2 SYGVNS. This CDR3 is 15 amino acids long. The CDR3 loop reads CASSRGTSVYNEQFF. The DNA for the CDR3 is TGTGCCAGCAGCAGGGGGACTAGCGTATACAATGAGCAGTTCTTC. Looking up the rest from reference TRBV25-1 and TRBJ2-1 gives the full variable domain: EADIYQTPRYLVIGTGKKITLECSQTMGHDKMYWYQQDPGMELHLIHYSYGVNSTEKGDLSSESTVSRIRTEHFPLTLESARPSHTSQYLCASSRGTSVYNEQFFGPGTRLTVL.

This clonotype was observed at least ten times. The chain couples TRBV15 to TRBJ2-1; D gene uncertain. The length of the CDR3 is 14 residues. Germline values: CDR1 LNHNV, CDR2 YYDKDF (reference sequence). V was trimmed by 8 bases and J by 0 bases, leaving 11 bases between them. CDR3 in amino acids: CATAQTRSYNEQFF. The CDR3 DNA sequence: TGTGCCACCGCACAGACACGCTCCTACAATGAGCAGTTCTTC.

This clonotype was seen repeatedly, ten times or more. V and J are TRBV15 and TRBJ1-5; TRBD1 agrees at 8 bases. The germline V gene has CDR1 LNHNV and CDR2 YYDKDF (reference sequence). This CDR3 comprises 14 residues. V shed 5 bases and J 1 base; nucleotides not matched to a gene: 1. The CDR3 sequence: CATSRTGSNQPQHF. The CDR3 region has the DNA TGTGCCACCAGCCGGACAGGGAGCAATCAGCCCCAGCATTTT.